These 23 T cell receptor beta chains share one sample of origin, sequenced in a study of T cells in Graves' hyperthyroidism and ophthalmopathy. Amplification yielded TCR beta CDR3 regions, with RNA transcripts as the source. TCR CDR3 underwent first-round RT-PCR with the HTBI primer set. In TCRdb, the multiplex PCR reads were re-called with MiXCR into one record per CDR3 protein. The sample lists 540,000 or so distinct CDR3 sequences, approximately 14% seen once, with roughly 6.6% in the top ten. The source material was blood. The origin of the receptors is a woman younger than 45 with Graves' hyperthyroidism.

A single count supports this clonotype. The V call is TRBV6-1, the J call TRBJ2-1, with 8 bases that match TRBD2. The junction had 8 bases not matched to a gene; V was cut back by 7 bases and J by 6 bases. Germline V gives CDR1 MNHNS, CDR2 SASEGT. CDR3 length: 14 amino acids. In nucleotides, the CDR3 is TGTGCCAGCAATATAAGAGCGGGGGTCAATGAGCAGTTCTTC. Translating it yields CASNIRAGVNEQFF.

This clonotype was seen a few times. This sequence joins TRBV5-1 and TRBJ2-2; no clear D. Germline CDR1 is SGHRS and CDR2 is YFSETQ. Trimming cost V 4 bases and J 0 bases, with 16 bases left between them. The CDR3 covers 17 residues. The CDR3 reads CASSRYLDSANTGELFF. As DNA, the CDR3 is TGCGCCAGCAGCCGGTATTTGGATTCGGCGAACACCGGGGAGCTGTTTTTT.

This clonotype has at least ten counts. The chain uses TRBV11-2 and TRBJ2-1, with 14 bases lining up with TRBD2. The V and J ends lost 5 bases and 6 bases, in that order; junction bases with no gene match: 9. CDR3 length equals 17 residues. Germline V lookup: CDR1 SGHAT, CDR2 FQNNGV. The chain's CDR3 is CASSLGTSGRWVNEQFF. For the CDR3, the DNA is TGTGCCAGCAGCCTTGGGACTAGCGGGAGATGGGTCAATGAGCAGTTCTTC.

This clonotype was seen repeatedly, ten times or more. The V call is TRBV13, the J call TRBJ2-3; 7 nucleotides match TRBD2. Germline V lookup: CDR1 PRHDT, CDR2 FYEKMQ (reference sequence). This CDR3 has 15 amino acids. V trimming: 5 bases; J trimming: 3 bases; junction bases outside the gene matches: 8. This chain's CDR3 is CASSTLVGGTDTQYF. The CDR3 nucleotides read TGTGCCAGCAGCACTCTAGTGGGGGGGACAGATACGCAGTATTTT.

Only a few counts were recorded for this clonotype. This chain links TRBV3-1 with TRBJ2-1; weak D call: TRBD2 (6 bases). V was trimmed by 6 bases and J by 10 bases, leaving 19 bases between them. Germline V CDR1 and CDR2: LGHDT, YNNKEL (reference sequence). This CDR3 is 14 amino acids long. DNA for the CDR3: TGTGCCAGCAGTAATGTATTAGTCGGGGGAGAGCAGTTCTTC. Residues: CASSNVLVGGEQFF.

This clonotype showed up just a few times. The rearrangement uses TRBV10-3 and TRBJ2-6; D gene uncertain. V was pared by 3 bases and J by 0 bases, with 9 bases between. This CDR3 has 16 amino acids. Germline CDR1 ENHRY, CDR2 SYGVKD. The CDR3 reads CAISDSQPSGANVLTF. CDR3 in DNA: TGTGCCATCAGTGACAGCCAGCCCTCTGGGGCCAACGTCCTGACTTTC.

This clonotype occurred many times. This chain links TRBV28 with TRBJ1-2, with a possible D match to TRBD1 (6 bases). The CDR3 is 14 residues long. Germline V gene lookup returns CDR1 MDHEN and CDR2 SYDVKM. Trimming pared 2 bases from V and 6 bases from J, leaving 13 bases between. This CDR3 is CASSLGGVSHGYTF. CDR3 DNA sequence: TGTGCCAGCAGTTTAGGGGGCGTTTCTCATGGCTACACCTTC.

Note on this clonotype: A read error may be the cause here, since a much bigger clone is one base away. The chain is built from TRBV20-1 and TRBJ2-1; D is perhaps TRBD1 (6 bases). The V end was cut by 2 bases, the J end by 8 bases, with 34 bases between. Per the germline V gene, CDR1 is DFQATT and CDR2 is SNEGSKA (reference sequence). The length of the CDR3 is 20 residues. The CDR3 sequence is CSARYPGAGPSPYWGHEQFF. Here the CDR3 DNA reads TGCAGTGCTAGATACCCAGGGGCAGGACCCTCTCCATACTGGGGCCATGAGCAGTTCTTC.

The table lists this clonotype with many counts. J is TRBJ2-3 and V is TRBV5-1; 8 bases match TRBD1. Germline CDR1 is SGHRS and CDR2 is YFSETQ. This CDR3 has 15 residues. Unmatched junction bases numbered 5, after V lost 1 base and J lost 4 bases. CDR3 nucleotides: TGCGCCAGCAGCTTGAGTGCGGGACAGGCAGATACGCAGTATTTT. Translating gives CASSLSAGQADTQYF.

A remark on this clonotype: A read error may be the cause here, since a much bigger clone is one base away. V usage is TRBV28 and J usage is TRBJ1-4, with 8 bases lining up with TRBD1. CDR1 MDHEN and CDR2 SYDVKM come from the germline V gene. CDR3 length equals 14 residues. CDR3 in DNA: TGTGCCTGCAGCCCAACAGGGGGTAATGAAAAACTGTTTTTT. Encoded protein: CACSPTGGNEKLFF. Full variable domain (remainder filled in from reference TRBV28 and TRBJ1-4): DVKVTQSSRYLVKRTGEKVFLECVQDMDHENMFWYRQDPGLGLRLIYFSYDVKMKEKGDIPEGYSVSREKKERFSLILESASTNQTSMYLCACSPTGGNEKLFFGSGTQLSVL.

This rearrangement joins TRBV7-3 to TRBJ2-3; 8 bases fit TRBD1. CDR3 size: 17 residues. V shed 4 bases and J 1 base; nucleotides not matched to a gene: 10. Germline V gives CDR1 SGHTA, CDR2 FQGTGA. As DNA, the CDR3 is TGTGCCAGCAGCTCCCAACAGGGGGAGACGGGCACAGATACGCAGTATTTT. It is translated as CASSSQQGETGTDTQYF. Full variable domain (rest looked up from reference TRBV7-3 and TRBJ2-3): GAGVSQTPSNKVTEKGKYVELRCDPISGHTALYWYRQSLGQGPEFLIYFQGTGAADDSGLPNDRFFAVRPEGSVSTLKIQRTERGDSAVYLCASSSQQGETGTDTQYFGPGTRLTVL.

This clonotype was seen ten or more times. The CDR3 region has the DNA TGCAGTGCTAGTCGGCGACGACTAGCGGGAGCTTCCTACGAGCAGTACTTC. This encodes CSASRRRLAGASYEQYF. The chain is built from TRBV20-1 and TRBJ2-7, with 12 bases fitting TRBD2. Germline values: CDR1 DFQATT, CDR2 SNEGSKA (reference sequence). The CDR3 sequence is 17 residues long. V trimming: 3 bases; J trimming: 1 base; junction bases outside the gene matches: 10.

The rearrangement joins TRBV19 to TRBJ2-7; D may be TRBD1 (5 bases). This CDR3 contains 14 residues. Germline CDR1 is LNHDA and CDR2 is SQIVND (reference sequence). V gave up 5 bases and J gave up 2 bases, with 13 bases separating them. CDR3 region: CASSASQGTYEQYF. CDR3 nucleotide sequence: TGTGCCAGTAGTGCCTCGCAGGGTACCTACGAGCAGTACTTC.

This clonotype was detected a few times. The V call is TRBV7-6, the J call TRBJ1-4, with TRBD1 matching over 8 bases. The CDR3 is 16 amino acids. V trimming: 5 bases; J trimming: 4 bases; junction bases outside the gene matches: 9. Germline CDR1 reads SGHVS; CDR2 reads FNYEAQ. The CDR3 sequence: CASSPNGQGINEKLFF. CDR3 DNA sequence: TGTGCCAGCAGCCCCAATGGACAGGGCATTAATGAAAAACTGTTTTTT.

This clonotype was counted at least ten times. The CDR3 DNA sequence: TGCAGTGCTAGGGGCCCTCAGGGGGGGGGGACAGATACGCAGTATTTT. This encodes CSARGPQGGGTDTQYF. The chain joins TRBV20-1 to TRBJ2-3, with D tentatively TRBD1 or TRBD2 (7 bases each). The CDR3 is 16 amino acids. In germline, CDR1 is DFQATT, CDR2 SNEGSKA (reference sequence). Trimming stripped 3 bases from V and 3 bases from J, with 19 bases between.

The V call is TRBV30, the J call TRBJ1-5; perhaps TRBD1 as D (6 bases). The CDR3 covers 14 residues. Looked up from germline, CDR1 is GTSNPN and CDR2 is SVGIG (reference sequence). The V end was cut by 0 bases, the J end by 1 base, with 7 bases between. This chain's CDR3 is CAWSVGASNQPQHF. CDR3 nucleotides: TGTGCCTGGAGTGTGGGGGCGAGCAATCAGCCCCAGCATTTT.

The rearrangement links TRBV4-3 to TRBJ1-1; D unresolved. Trimming stripped 4 bases from V and 0 bases from J, with 12 bases between. CDR3 length: 15 residues. CDR1 is LGHNA and CDR2 is YSLEER in the germline V gene. This chain's CDR3 is CASSRVHGVNTEAFF. The CDR3 DNA reads TGCGCCAGCAGCCGAGTTCATGGGGTGAACACTGAAGCTTTCTTT.

The table lists this clonotype with many counts. This sequence joins TRBV28 and TRBJ2-7; D may be TRBD2 (5 bases). V lost 10 bases and J 6 bases, leaving 16 bases between the germline ends. CDR1 MDHEN and CDR2 SYDVKM come from the germline V gene. The CDR3 is made up of 12 amino acids. This chain's CDR3 is CATTREALEQYF. CDR3 DNA sequence: TGTGCCACCACCCGGGAAGCGCTCGAGCAGTACTTC.

The table lists this clonotype with a few counts. The chain recombines TRBV13 with TRBJ2-7; 10 positions agree with TRBD1. The CDR3 covers 16 residues. V shed 7 bases and J 4 bases; nucleotides not matched to a gene: 13. CDR1 and CDR2 from the germline V gene are PRHDT and FYEKMQ (reference sequence). The CDR3 DNA reads TGTGCCAGCACCACGACGGGGACAGGGGTATTATACGAGCAGTACTTC. This codes for CASTTTGTGVLYEQYF. The full variable domain, with the rest looked up from reference TRBV13 and TRBJ2-7, is AAGVIQSPRHLIKEKRETATLKCYPIPRHDTVYWYQQGPGQDPQFLISFYEKMQSDKGSIPDRFSAQQFSDYHSELNMSSLELGDSALYFCASTTTGTGVLYEQYFGPGTRLTVT.

The sample holds a few counts of this clonotype. The CDR3 spells CASSPEQTRRQETQYF. The DNA for the CDR3 is TGTGCCAGCAGTCCCGAACAGACTAGAAGACAAGAGACCCAGTACTTC. The chain combines TRBV7-8 with TRBJ2-5, with a weak D call TRBD2 (6 bases). CDR3 size: 16 residues. The germline V gene has CDR1 SGHVS and CDR2 FQNEAQ. The V end lost 6 bases, the J end lost 2 bases, and 19 bases lay between the germline ends.

This clonotype was observed at least ten times. V and J are TRBV18 and TRBJ1-2; tentative D call: TRBD1 (6 bases). Germline V gene sequence: CDR1 KGHSH, CDR2 LQKENI. The CDR3 is made up of 11 amino acids. V lost 5 bases and J 12 bases, leaving 13 bases between the germline ends. The CDR3 protein is CASSEQGFHTF. The CDR3 DNA follows: TGTGCCAGCTCAGAACAGGGTTTCCACACCTTC.

This clonotype was detected ten times or more. The chain has TRBV28 and TRBJ1-5; D not resolved. Germline V gene data show CDR1 as MDHEN and CDR2 as SYDVKM. Trimming took 5 bases from V and 3 from J, leaving 11 bases between them. The length of the CDR3 is 14 residues. DNA of the CDR3: TGTGCCAGCAGTCCACGGGTTGCCAATCAGCCCCAGCATTTT. This sequence encodes CASSPRVANQPQHF. The variable domain in full, with the rest retrieved from reference TRBV28 and TRBJ1-5, is DVKVTQSSRYLVKRTGEKVFLECVQDMDHENMFWYRQDPGLGLRLIYFSYDVKMKEKGDIPEGYSVSREKKERFSLILESASTNQTSMYLCASSPRVANQPQHFGDGTRLSIL.

The chain combines TRBV6-2 or TRBV6-3 with TRBJ2-4; the D gene is possibly TRBD1 (5 bases). The CDR3 consists of 15 residues. V lost 2 bases and J lost 5, with 13 bases in between. Germline CDR1 and CDR2: MNHEY and SVGEGT. CDR3 DNA: TGTGCCAGCAGTTACCGAGCCAGGGTCGAAAACATTCAGTACTTC. It codes for CASSYRARVENIQYF.